The 20 T cell receptor beta chains below were found in one sample sequenced in a study of cytomegalovirus exposure and HLA in healthy donors. The method was immunoSEQ multiplex PCR; TCRdb's version includes in-frame clones alone and lacks a portion of them. The sample has some 71,000 clones; approximately 94% are singletons. The sequencing input was PBMCs. The receptors were sampled from a woman in her late teens or twenties in good health and CMV-seronegative.

The chain couples TRBV7-3 to TRBJ1-3, with D perhaps TRBD1 (5 bases). The germline V and J ends were trimmed by 4 bases and 7 bases, with 11 bases remaining between them. The CDR3 consists of 13 residues. Germline CDR1 is SGHTA and CDR2 is FQGTGA. In DNA form, the CDR3 reads TGTGCCAGCAGCTCACAGGATTGGAACACCATATATTTT. This encodes CASSSQDWNTIYF.

This chain connects TRBV11-2 to TRBJ2-1; 11 positions agree with TRBD2. The J segment lost 4 bases and the V segment lost 4 bases, leaving 9 bases of the junction unmatched. Germline values: CDR1 SGHAT, CDR2 FQNNGV. The CDR3 extends over 17 amino acids. CDR3 sequence: CASSSRETSGEYNEQFF. The CDR3 nucleotides are TGTGCCAGCAGCTCGCGGGAGACTAGCGGGGAGTACAATGAGCAGTTCTTC.

The gene calls are TRBV7-8 and TRBJ1-3; D perhaps matches TRBD1 (5 bases). The CDR3 runs to 14 residues. Per germline, CDR1 SGHVS and CDR2 FQNEAQ. V lost 4 bases and J 3 bases, leaving 10 bases between the germline ends. CDR3 nucleotides: TGTGCCAGCAGCTCCAGGGCTTATGGAAACACCATATATTTT. It is translated as CASSSRAYGNTIYF.

The CDR3 region is CASSLARGVETEAFF. The CDR3 DNA reads as TGTGCCAGCAGCTTAGCACGGGGAGTGGAGACTGAAGCTTTCTTT. This rearrangement joins TRBV7-9 to TRBJ1-1, with no clear D. Germline CDR1 is SEHNR and CDR2 is FQNEAQ (reference sequence). V was cut by 0 bases and J by 5 bases, with 13 bases left in between. This CDR3 has 15 amino acids.

The chain is built from TRBV4-2 and TRBJ2-3, with D possibly matching TRBD2 (6 bases). The germline CDR1 and CDR2 sequences are LGHNA and YNFKEQ. V lost 7 bases and J 2 bases, leaving 13 bases between the germline ends. The CDR3 sequence is 14 residues long. The CDR3 DNA is TGTGCCAGCAATGGCGGGGCGACCACAGATACGCAGTATTTT. Protein sequence: CASNGGATTDTQYF.

J is TRBJ1-3 and V is TRBV11-1; D is unresolved. Trimming removed 4 bases at V and 0 bases at J, with 10 bases between. Germline V gene sequence: CDR1 SGHAT, CDR2 FQDESV (reference sequence). The CDR3 has 15 amino acids. The CDR3 coding sequence is TGTGCCAGCAGCTCGGACTGGAGCTCTGGAAACACCATATATTTT. Amino acid sequence: CASSSDWSSGNTIYF.

The chain employs TRBV19 and TRBJ1-5; D possibly corresponds to TRBD1 (6 bases). The V end was cut by 0 bases, the J end by 0 bases, with 15 bases between. The CDR3 sequence is 18 residues long. Germline V gene lookup returns CDR1 LNHDA and CDR2 SQIVND (reference sequence). CDR3 bases: TGTGCCAGTAGTATAGAGCCCAACAGGGAACATAGCAATCAGCCCCAGCATTTT. This codes for CASSIEPNREHSNQPQHF.

The rearrangement joins TRBV14 to TRBJ2-4; weak D call: TRBD1 (6 bases). CDR1 is SGHDN and CDR2 is FVKESK in the germline V gene. V was pared by 3 bases and J by 5 bases, with 11 bases between. The CDR3 consists of 14 residues. The CDR3 DNA reads TGTGCCAGCAGCCACTACAGGGACCAAAACATTCAGTACTTC. It yields the protein CASSHYRDQNIQYF. Using reference TRBV14 and TRBJ2-4 for the parts outside the CDR3, the full variable domain is EAGVTQFPSHSVIEKGQTVTLRCDPISGHDNLYWYRRVMGKEIKFLLHFVKESKQDESGMPNNRFLAERTGGTYSTLKVQPAELEDSGVYFCASSHYRDQNIQYFGAGTRLSVL.

Only one count was recorded for this clone. The J gene is TRBJ2-3, the V gene TRBV7-6, with no clear D. CDR1 is SGHVS, CDR2 FNYEAQ, per germline. The CDR3 loop spans 13 amino acids. Trimming removed 3 bases at V and 6 bases at J, with 10 bases between. The CDR3: CASSLGASDTQYF. CDR3 nucleotide sequence: TGTGCCAGCAGCTTGGGCGCGTCGGATACGCAGTATTTT.

The chain employs TRBV10-1 and TRBJ1-1; 7 bases map to TRBD1. The CDR3 contains 15 residues. The V segment lost 7 bases and the J segment 4 bases; nucleotides outside the gene matches: 12. CDR1 and CDR2 from the germline V gene are WNHNN and SYGVQD (reference sequence). In DNA form, the CDR3 reads TGCGCCAGCACCTCTCCAGGGACAGAGCGCACTGAAGCTTTCTTT. This sequence encodes CASTSPGTERTEAFF.

The rearrangement links TRBV19 to TRBJ2-6, with D tentatively TRBD2 (7 bases). Germline V gives CDR1 LNHDA, CDR2 SQIVND (reference sequence). The V and J ends lost 7 bases and 2 bases respectively, with 18 bases between them. This CDR3 is 17 amino acids long. The CDR3 region has the DNA TGTGCCAGTACCACTGGGGGGGCCGGGCCTGGGGCCAACGTCCTGACTTTC. Its protein is CASTTGGAGPGANVLTF. The whole variable domain, remainder taken from reference TRBV19 and TRBJ2-6, is DGGITQSPKYLFRKEGQNVTLSCEQNLNHDAMYWYRQDPGQGLRLIYYSQIVNDFQKGDIAEGYSVSREKKESFPLTVTSAQKNPTAFYLCASTTGGAGPGANVLTFGAGSRLTVL.

The chain joins TRBV29-1 to TRBJ2-5, with 7 bases aligning to TRBD1. In germline, CDR1 is SQVTM, CDR2 ANQGSEA. Trimming cost V 7 bases and J 3 bases; bases outside gene matches: 5. The CDR3 is 12 residues long. The CDR3 region is CSGRQGEETQYF. In nucleotides, the CDR3 is TGCAGCGGCCGTCAGGGGGAAGAGACCCAGTACTTC.

The V and J genes are TRBV5-1 and TRBJ1-2; D is uncertain. The ends were cut back, 4 bases at V and 4 bases at J, with 14 bases in the middle. CDR1 and CDR2 from the germline V gene are SGHRS and YFSETQ. The CDR3 length is 14 residues. CDR3 DNA: TGCGCCAGCAGCACGGACGGGGTCTCCTATGGCTACACCTTC. Protein sequence: CASSTDGVSYGYTF.

The count of this clone is one. This chain uses TRBV7-8 with TRBJ2-2; 9 bases fit TRBD2. This CDR3 has 16 residues. V shed 2 bases, J shed 7 bases, and the junction held 8 bases outside the gene matches. Germline V CDR1 and CDR2: SGHVS, FQNEAQ. The CDR3 is CASSLTGLAGIGELFF. The CDR3 DNA is TGTGCCAGCAGCTTAACGGGACTAGCTGGGATCGGGGAGCTGTTTTTT.

The rearrangement joins TRBV7-9 to TRBJ2-5; 8 bases are a match to TRBD1. Germline values: CDR1 SEHNR, CDR2 FQNEAQ (reference sequence). The V and J ends lost 2 bases and 4 bases, in that order; junction bases with no gene match: 6. The CDR3 consists of 15 residues. CDR3 residues: CASSLWKGTGETQYF. Written as DNA, the CDR3 is TGTGCCAGCAGCTTATGGAAAGGGACAGGAGAGACCCAGTACTTC.

V is TRBV6-1 and J is TRBJ1-3; D is possibly TRBD1 (6 bases). In germline, CDR1 is MNHNS, CDR2 SASEGT. CDR3 length: 17 amino acids. The V gene lost 0 bases and the J gene lost 8 bases, with 20 bases spanning the gap. CDR3 region: CASSEATRQGQGDTIYF. The CDR3, as DNA: TGTGCCAGCAGTGAAGCGACGAGGCAGGGGCAAGGGGACACCATATATTTT.

The chain is built from TRBV30 and TRBJ1-2; no firm D call. This CDR3 has 13 residues. CDR1 and CDR2 (germline): GTSNPN, SVGIG (reference sequence). The V gene lost 4 bases and the J gene lost 5 bases, with 14 bases spanning the gap. The CDR3 is CAWTLEGRYGYTF. Written as DNA, the CDR3 is TGTGCCTGGACCCTGGAGGGTCGGTATGGCTACACCTTC.

V gene TRBV9 combines with J gene TRBJ1-4; D unresolved. The length of the CDR3 is 15 residues. Trimming removed 4 bases from V and 4 bases from J, with 14 bases in between. Germline loops: CDR1 SGDLS, CDR2 YYNGEE. The CDR3 region has the DNA TGTGCCAGCAGCCCTTACGGGCGGGGTAATGAAAAACTGTTTTTT. Protein: CASSPYGRGNEKLFF.

The genes are TRBV27 and TRBJ1-6, with a tentative D call TRBD1 (5 bases). Looked up from germline, CDR1 is MNHEY and CDR2 is SMNVEV (reference sequence). V lost 2 bases and J 9 bases, leaving 11 bases between the germline ends. The CDR3 has 14 residues. CDR3 protein: CASSLVGQGSPLHF. CDR3 nucleotides: TGTGCCAGCAGTTTAGTAGGGCAGGGTTCACCCCTCCACTTT.

V gene TRBV2 combines with J gene TRBJ2-4; 7 bases map to TRBD1. Trimming cost V 2 bases and J 14 bases; bases outside gene matches: 3. The CDR3 runs to 11 residues. Germline V lookup: CDR1 SNHLY, CDR2 FYNNEI. The CDR3 DNA reads as TGTGCCAGCAGTGAATCTCAGGGGGAGTACTTC. It yields the protein CASSESQGEYF.